The clone carrying this TCR beta chain was observed a handful of times. The source of the sample is a study of blood T cells in healthy people across ages. About the study: The template switching approach captured approximately one barcoded beta molecule for every two T cells.

PCR was performed a second time for roughly 6 to 12 cycles using a sample-barcoded 5' primer and a J-beta primer mix. TCRdb analysed the 5' RACE reads with MiXCR anew, one entry per CDR3 protein. The data contain 600,000 to 850,000 distinct CDR3 sequences, roughly 43% of them singletons. CDR3 length: 15 residues. The V segment lost 4 bases and the J segment 7 bases; nucleotides outside the gene matches: 6. Germline lookup yields CDR1 PRHDT and CDR2 FYEKMQ (reference sequence). Per-sample yields of isolated PBMCs were at least 6 million. This chain uses TRBV13 with TRBJ2-1; 11 bases fit TRBD1. Sequenced sample: blood. This TCR was sampled from a woman aged 55-75 years in good health. The CDR3 DNA sequence: TGTGCCAGCAGCTATACGGGACAGGGGGGGAATGAGCAGTTCTTC. It yields the protein CASSYTGQGGNEQFF.